This T cell receptor (beta chain) emerged from a study of blood T cell repertoires in COVID-19. Study in general: Sites in the United States, Italy and Spain provided acute and convalescent COVID-19 samples. PBMCs, B-cell-depleted T cells, or T cells provided the cDNA or gDNA that made up the material.

Trimming left V 0 bases short and J 1 base short, with 7 bases between. Germline CDR1 MNHEY, CDR2 SVGAGI. The CDR3 runs to 14 residues. Participants were aged about 18 to 89 years, lived in about 26 US areas, and enrolled virtually. Sequencing was performed with immunoSEQ multiplex PCR; in TCRdb, only in-frame clones are kept and a portion is missing. The table includes 170,000 or so clones, more than 75% detected once. This TCR was recovered from a woman aged 50 to 65 who had recovered from COVID-19. The chain links TRBV6-5 to TRBJ2-7; possible D gene TRBD2, 5 bases. The material sequenced was PBMCs or T cells enriched from blood (not recorded which). The CDR3 sequence: CASSYSGGSYEQYF. CDR3 coding DNA: TGTGCCAGCAGTTACTCCGGCGGGTCCTACGAGCAGTACTTC.